This entry concerns a single T cell receptor beta chain. This entry belongs to a study of T cells after yellow fever vaccination. Universal primer sites and UMIs were introduced during 5'RACE template-switching synthesis of TCR cDNA. One entry per CDR3 protein results from TCRdb running MiXCR on the 5' RACE reads. The data contain hundreds of thousands of distinct CDR3 sequences, 8.5% to 9% of them seen just once; the ten biggest clones take up 18%. This clonotype was sampled from a man between 18 and 29 years old who received the YFV17D yellow fever vaccine. The starting material was PBMCs, obtained on the day of the first yellow fever vaccination.

The CDR3: CASSYGGSNEKLFF. For the CDR3, the DNA is TGTGCCAGCAGTTACGGGGGCTCTAATGAAAAACTGTTTTTT. This chain joins TRBV6-5 and TRBJ1-4; possible D gene TRBD1, 6 bases. Trimming removed 2 bases from V and 3 bases from J, with 7 bases in between. The germline V gene encodes CDR1 MNHEY and CDR2 SVGAGI. The CDR3 has 14 amino acids.